This TCR beta chain was recovered during a study of T cell repertoires in cytomegalovirus infection. For the study at large: A matching HLA type, together with CMV infection, was signaled by public TCR beta signatures. Whole-study findings and limits: Cumulated frequencies of public TCR beta families served to identify carriers of CMV plus the relevant HLA. HLA-C-restricted CMV-specific TCR beta clonotypes prevailed in the ex vivo response.

Each CDR3 protein is one row after TCRdb ran MiXCR on the reads. The sample has about 140,000 distinct CDR3 sequences, about 6.5% seen once. This clonotype occurred many times. Its antigen is unidentified. The sample comprised PBMCs. The receptor's source is a human donor in good health (CMV status not recorded). Some clones in this sample may be carry-over from other donors' samples.

For the CDR3, the DNA is TGTGCCAGCACCTCGATACCGGGACAGAGTTCCTACAATGAGCAGTTCTTC. It is translated as CASTSIPGQSSYNEQFF. The chain combines TRBV7-6 with TRBJ2-1; TRBD1 matches at 7 bases. The CDR3 loop spans 17 amino acids. Germline CDR1 SGHVS, CDR2 FNYEAQ. Losses at the gene ends were 7 bases for V and 1 base for J; bases not matched to a gene: 13.